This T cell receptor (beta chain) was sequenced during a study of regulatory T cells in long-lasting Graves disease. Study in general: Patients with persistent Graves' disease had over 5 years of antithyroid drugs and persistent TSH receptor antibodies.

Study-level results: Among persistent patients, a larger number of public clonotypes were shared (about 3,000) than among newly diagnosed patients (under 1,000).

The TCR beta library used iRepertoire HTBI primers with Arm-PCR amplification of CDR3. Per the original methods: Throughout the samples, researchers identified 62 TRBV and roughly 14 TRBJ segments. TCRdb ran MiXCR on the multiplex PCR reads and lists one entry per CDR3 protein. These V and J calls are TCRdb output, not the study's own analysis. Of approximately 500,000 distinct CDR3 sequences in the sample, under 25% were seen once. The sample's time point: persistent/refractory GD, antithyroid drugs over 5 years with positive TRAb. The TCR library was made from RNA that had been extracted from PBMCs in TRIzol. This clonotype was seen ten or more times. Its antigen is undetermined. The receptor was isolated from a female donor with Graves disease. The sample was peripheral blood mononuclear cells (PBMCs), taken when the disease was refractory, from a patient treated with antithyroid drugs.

The DNA of the CDR3 is TGTGCCAGTACATGGTCCAGGGGCATCAATCAGCCCCAGCATTTT. Its protein is CASTWSRGINQPQHF. The chain carries TRBV19 and TRBJ1-5; maybe TRBD1 (6 bases). Germline CDR1 reads LNHDA; CDR2 reads SQIVND (reference sequence). The CDR3 has 15 amino acids. The V end lost 7 bases, the J end lost 3 bases, and 16 bases lay between the germline ends.